This T cell receptor (beta chain) came from a study of persistence of HIV-infected CD4 T cells. This CDR3 has 13 amino acids. V was clipped by 4 bases and J by 4 bases; unmatched bases: 4. Per germline, CDR1 SQVTM and CDR2 ANQGSEA. Notes on this clone: Its antigen is unknown.

The libraries were made with immunoSEQ version 4 in survey mode. The protocol was immunoSEQ multiplex PCR, while the TCRdb copy is restricted to in-frame clones and leaves out a portion. The sample lists around 48,000 clones; more than 70% were seen once. Lysates of CMV-infected fibroblasts at around 9.8 ug/mL stimulated these cells. Memory cells lacking CD40L and CD69 with high CD45RO were sorted. The receptor comes from an adult man with HIV who was CMV-seropositive. V is TRBV29-1 and J is TRBJ2-1, with 7 bases identical to TRBD1. Sample: CD4+ T cells sorted from PBMCs after roughly 19-hour stimulation, taken from a patient who received antiretroviral therapy. The DNA for the CDR3 is TGCAGCGTTGGACAGGGTGCGTACAATGAGCAGTTCTTC. Translation gives CSVGQGAYNEQFF.